The 11 T cell receptor beta chains reported below all come from one sample, sequenced in a study of shared clonotypes between healthy human individuals. Sequencing was performed with immunoSEQ multiplex PCR; in TCRdb, only in-frame clones are kept and a portion is missing. The data contain over a million clones, about 96% of them singletons. Sample: naive CD4+ T cells sorted from blood. Subset specified: CD45RA+ positively selected. The origin of the receptors is a man aged 25 to 45 in good health.

The V call is TRBV28, the J call TRBJ2-7, with unresolved D. Looked up from germline, CDR1 is MDHEN and CDR2 is SYDVKM. Trimming took off 3 bases at V and 2 bases at J, with 8 bases between the two ends. The length of the CDR3 is 13 residues. CDR3 in DNA: TGTGCCAGCAGTTTTCTCAACCCCTACGAGCAGTACTTC. Protein: CASSFLNPYEQYF. The entire variable domain, with the rest obtained from reference TRBV28 and TRBJ2-7, is as follows: DVKVTQSSRYLVKRTGEKVFLECVQDMDHENMFWYRQDPGLGLRLIYFSYDVKMKEKGDIPEGYSVSREKKERFSLILESASTNQTSMYLCASSFLNPYEQYFGPGTRLTVT.

V and J are TRBV11-3 and TRBJ2-6; D might be TRBD2 (6 bases). Germline lookup yields CDR1 SGHNT and CDR2 YENEEA. The germline V and J ends were trimmed by 2 bases and 0 bases, with 11 bases remaining between them. This CDR3 contains 17 residues. CDR3 coding DNA: TGTGCCAGCAGCTTATTAGGAGGGAGCTCTGGGGCCAACGTCCTGACTTTC. The encoded protein is CASSLLGGSSGANVLTF.

This chain uses TRBV2 with TRBJ2-7; either TRBD1 or TRBD2 may supply D (5 bases each). The germline CDR1 and CDR2 sequences are SNHLY and FYNNEI. The V gene lost 4 bases and the J gene lost 1 base, with 11 bases spanning the gap. The length of the CDR3 is 14 residues. This CDR3 is CASSGGLLSYEQYF. CDR3 DNA sequence: TGTGCCAGCAGTGGGGGGTTACTTTCCTACGAGCAGTACTTC.

The rearrangement uses TRBV2 and TRBJ1-2; tentative D call: TRBD1 (5 bases). From germline, CDR1 is SNHLY and CDR2 FYNNEI. V was pared by 2 bases and J by 4 bases, with 11 bases between. The CDR3 totals 14 residues. The CDR3 bases are TGTGCCAGCAGTGAATCGTACGGGGGCTATGGCTACACCTTC. Residues: CASSESYGGYGYTF.

This clone was observed once. The gene calls are TRBV7-2 and TRBJ2-1; 10 nucleotides match TRBD1. J lost 3 bases, V lost 5 bases, and 4 bases had no gene match. This CDR3 is 15 amino acids long. The germline gives CDR1 SGHTA, CDR2 FQGNSA. CDR3 DNA: TGTGCCAGCAGCCGCGACAGGGGGCACTACAATGAGCAGTTCTTC. This translates into CASSRDRGHYNEQFF.

The CDR3 bases are TGTGCCAGCAGCTTAGAAGAGGACACTGAAGCTTTCTTT. This codes for CASSLEEDTEAFF. The V gene is TRBV7-3, the J gene TRBJ1-1, with D unresolved. V was cut by 2 bases and J by 3 bases, with 7 bases left in between. Germline values: CDR1 SGHTA, CDR2 FQGTGA. This CDR3 is 13 amino acids long.

This chain connects TRBV2 to TRBJ2-3; D ambiguous. V gave up 3 bases and J gave up 0 bases, with 19 bases separating them. Germline CDR1 and CDR2: SNHLY and FYNNEI. The CDR3 runs to 18 residues. The chain's CDR3 is CASSDLGPPTLSTDTQYF. CDR3 DNA: TGTGCCAGCAGTGACCTCGGACCGCCGACGCTTAGCACAGATACGCAGTATTTT.

CDR3 in DNA: TGTGCCAGTAGTACCCTCGGGACAGGGGCAAATCAGCCCCAGCATTTT. It yields the protein CASSTLGTGANQPQHF. This chain joins TRBV19 and TRBJ1-5; 10 bases map to TRBD1. The junction had 7 bases not matched to a gene; V was cut back by 4 bases and J by 4 bases. In germline, CDR1 is LNHDA, CDR2 SQIVND (reference sequence). The CDR3 is 16 residues long.

The rearrangement links TRBV6-5 to TRBJ2-5; possible D gene TRBD2, 6 bases. V lost 4 bases, J lost 2 bases, and 17 bases lay in between. Germline V gene lookup returns CDR1 MNHEY and CDR2 SVGAGI. The CDR3 is made up of 16 amino acids. The CDR3 loop is CASSSVRGLRQETQYF. CDR3 DNA: TGTGCCAGCAGTTCCGTCCGAGGACTACGTCAAGAGACCCAGTACTTC.

V and J are TRBV5-6 and TRBJ2-1; D remains ambiguous. This CDR3 comprises 14 residues. The germline V gene has CDR1 SGHDT and CDR2 YYEEEE. V lost 3 bases to trimming and J lost 6 bases, with 13 bases between them. The CDR3, as DNA: TGTGCCAGCAGCTCGTCCGACCGTACCAATGAGCAGTTCTTC. It codes for CASSSSDRTNEQFF.

This clone was counted a single time. J is TRBJ2-5 and V is TRBV4-1; D is possibly TRBD2 (6 bases). With 1 base removed from V and 4 bases from J, the gap between germline ends came to 13 bases. Germline CDR1 is MGHRA and CDR2 is YSYEKL. There are 15 residues in the CDR3. The CDR3 coding sequence is TGCGCCAGCAGCCAAGTCGGACTACACATAGAGACCCAGTACTTC. This sequence encodes CASSQVGLHIETQYF.